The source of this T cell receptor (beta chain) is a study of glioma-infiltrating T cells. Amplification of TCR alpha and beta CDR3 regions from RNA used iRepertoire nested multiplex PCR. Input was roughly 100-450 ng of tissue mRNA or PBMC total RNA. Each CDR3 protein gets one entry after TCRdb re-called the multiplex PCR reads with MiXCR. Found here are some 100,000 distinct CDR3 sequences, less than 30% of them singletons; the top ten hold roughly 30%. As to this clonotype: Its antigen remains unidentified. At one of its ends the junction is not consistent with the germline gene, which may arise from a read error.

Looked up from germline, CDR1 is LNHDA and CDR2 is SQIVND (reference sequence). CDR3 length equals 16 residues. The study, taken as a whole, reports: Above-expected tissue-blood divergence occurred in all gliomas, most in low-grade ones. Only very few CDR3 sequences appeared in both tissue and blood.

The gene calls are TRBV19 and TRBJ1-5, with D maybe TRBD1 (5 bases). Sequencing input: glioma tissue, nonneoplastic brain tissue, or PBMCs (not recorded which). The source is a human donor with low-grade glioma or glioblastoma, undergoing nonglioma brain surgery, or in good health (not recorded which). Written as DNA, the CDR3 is TGTGCCAGTAGTATAATTCCCCACAGGAACGATCAGCCCCGGCATTTT. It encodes CASSIIPHRNDQPRHF.